This TCR beta chain stems from a study of tumor and adjacent non-tumor tissue in lung cancer. Study-wide results and caveats: Significantly higher TCR diversity was found in tumor than normal lung.

TCRbeta libraries were built with three rounds of nested PCR, modified from ARM-PCR. TCRdb passed the multiplex PCR reads through MiXCR, listing each CDR3 protein once. The sample contains over 100,000 distinct CDR3 sequences, 60% to 65% of which appear only once. This clonotype was seen at least ten times. Its antigen is not identified. Without the conserved terminal phenylalanine or tryptophan, this CDR3 likely stems from a read error. No cell sorting was done before RNA was extracted from the tissue. The normal lung tissue was taken more than 3 cm from the tumor edge. Between August and November 2014, newly diagnosed, chemotherapy-naive lung cancer patients underwent thoracic surgery in China. Germline assignment: CDR1 MNHNY and CDR2 SVGAGI (reference sequence). This CDR3 spans 15 amino acids. The V end was cut by 4 bases, the J end by 4 bases, with 14 bases between.

The chain has TRBV6-6 and TRBJ2-1; possibly TRBD1 for D (5 bases). Sequenced material: distant non-tumor lung tissue. The origin of this receptor is a man aged 55 to 70 with non-small cell lung cancer. Here the CDR3 reads CASSSAGWEYNEQFL. CDR3 nucleotides: TGTGCCAGCAGTTCCGCAGGGTGGGAATACAATGAGCAGTTCTTA.